These T cell receptor beta chains were read from a single sample in a study of naive and memory T cell subsets. TCRdb redid the calling of the 5' RACE reads with MiXCR, one entry per CDR3 protein. Of fewer than 40,000 distinct CDR3 sequences in the sample, approximately 15% were seen once. The receptors here all came from a female donor in good health. The conserved cysteine and the conserved F or W are not part of the CDR3 here. Fields, in order: J gene, V gene, CDR3 protein.

TRBJ1-2 | TRBV6-1 | ASSEGTPPNYGYT
TRBJ2-5 | TRBV6-5 | ASAGQVQETQY
TRBJ1-1 | TRBV11-2 | ASSPIGTNTEAF
TRBJ2-3 | TRBV20-1 | SASPLAGGPTDTQY
TRBJ2-5 | TRBV29-1 | SVRMYQETQY
TRBJ1-5 | TRBV2 | ASRPDRGGEAQH
TRBJ1-1 | TRBV5-1 | ASTKGGVNTEAF
TRBJ1-2 | TRBV20-1 | SATGQGEEEGYT
TRBJ2-3 | TRBV7-9 | ASSFGGPDTQY
TRBJ1-5 | TRBV20-1 | SAERGSNQPQH
TRBJ2-6 | TRBV6-2/TRBV6-3 | ASSDLAGGLSGANVLT
TRBJ2-7 | TRBV5-1 | ASSLAGRSYEQY
TRBJ1-1 | TRBV27 | ASSLQVSNTEAF
TRBJ1-1 | TRBV20-1 | SARDSSGQDTEAF
TRBJ2-1 | TRBV12-3/TRBV12-4 | ASSLVTGRGF
TRBJ1-2 | TRBV6-5 | ASQAGVAYGYT
TRBJ1-6 | TRBV20-1 | SARLKRQGANSPLH
TRBJ1-5 | TRBV20-1 | SARGDRVNQPQH
TRBJ2-5 | TRBV7-9 | ASREGTRRETQY
TRBJ2-2 | TRBV5-1 | ASSLLPAPNTGELF
TRBJ1-1 | TRBV3-1 | ASSRMPGGTEAF
TRBJ2-7 | TRBV25-1 | ASSEGRLKHYEQY
TRBJ1-1 | TRBV20-1 | SAYVTLRGAEAF
TRBJ1-1 | TRBV7-2 | ASSPPLTEAF
TRBJ2-3 | TRBV5-6 | ASHRIGTDTQY
TRBJ2-5 | TRBV6-5 | ASGRPQSQETQY
TRBJ2-1 | TRBV7-9 | ASSSMTGVGEQF
TRBJ1-3 | TRBV6-1 | ASSESGNTIY
TRBJ1-4 | TRBV6-6 | ASSYSRGATNEKLF
TRBJ2-1 | TRBV29-1 | SVEGRYHEQF
TRBJ2-7 | TRBV20-1 | SARGTGREYEQY
TRBJ2-5 | TRBV4-2 | ASSQGPTSAETQY
TRBJ2-7 | TRBV7-2 | ASSAGPAQY
TRBJ2-3 | TRBV29-1 | SVGDTSTDTQY
TRBJ1-1 | TRBV6-1 | ASKQGLAEAF
TRBJ1-1 | TRBV5-1 | ASSPGPGQPSEAF
TRBJ2-7 | TRBV5-1 | ASSLEPSGAISYEQY
TRBJ2-1 | TRBV20-1 | SASKAAYNEQF
TRBJ1-2 | TRBV4-2 | ASSPTTGTDTYGYT
TRBJ1-2 | TRBV20-1 | SARASYGYT
TRBJ2-7 | TRBV29-1 | SVGTGRLGEQY
TRBJ1-5 | TRBV20-1 | SANGAGKGQPQH
TRBJ2-5 | TRBV20-1 | SASGDREGETQY